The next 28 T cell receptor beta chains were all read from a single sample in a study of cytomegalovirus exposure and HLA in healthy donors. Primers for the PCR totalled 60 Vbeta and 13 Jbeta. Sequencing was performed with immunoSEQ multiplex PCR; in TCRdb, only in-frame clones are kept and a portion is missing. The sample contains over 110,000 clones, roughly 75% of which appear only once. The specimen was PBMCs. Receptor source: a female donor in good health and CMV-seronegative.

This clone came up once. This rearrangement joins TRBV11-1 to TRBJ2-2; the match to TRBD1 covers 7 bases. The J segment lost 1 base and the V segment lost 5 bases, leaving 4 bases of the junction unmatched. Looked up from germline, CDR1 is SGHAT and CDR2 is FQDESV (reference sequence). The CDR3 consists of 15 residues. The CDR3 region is CASSTHRGNTGELFF. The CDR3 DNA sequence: TGTGCCAGCAGCACACACAGGGGGAACACCGGGGAGCTGTTTTTT.

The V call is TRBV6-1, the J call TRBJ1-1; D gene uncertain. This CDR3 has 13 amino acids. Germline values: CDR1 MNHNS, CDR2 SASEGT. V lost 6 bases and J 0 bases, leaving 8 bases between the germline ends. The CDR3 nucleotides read TGTGCCAGCAGGGGGAGTATGAACACTGAAGCTTTCTTT. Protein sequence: CASRGSMNTEAFF.

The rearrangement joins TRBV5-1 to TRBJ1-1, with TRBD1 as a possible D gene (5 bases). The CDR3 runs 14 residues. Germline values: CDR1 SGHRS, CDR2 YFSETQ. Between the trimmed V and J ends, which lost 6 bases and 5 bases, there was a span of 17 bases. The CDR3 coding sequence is TGCGCCAGCACCTTCGGCGACAGACGGACTGAAGCTTTCTTT. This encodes CASTFGDRRTEAFF.

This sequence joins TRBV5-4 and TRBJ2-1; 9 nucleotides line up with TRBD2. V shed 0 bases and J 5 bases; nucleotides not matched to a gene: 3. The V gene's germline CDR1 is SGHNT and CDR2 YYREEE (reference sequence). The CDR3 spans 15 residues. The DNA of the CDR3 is TGTGCCAGCAGCTTGGGGACTAGCGCCAACAATGAGCAGTTCTTC. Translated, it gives CASSLGTSANNEQFF.

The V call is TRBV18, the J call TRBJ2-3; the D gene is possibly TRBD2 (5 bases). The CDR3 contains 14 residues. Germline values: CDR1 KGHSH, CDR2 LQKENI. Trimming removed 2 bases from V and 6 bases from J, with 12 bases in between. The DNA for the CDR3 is TGTGCCAGCTCACCAGACGGGGTTGAGGATACGCAGTATTTT. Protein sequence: CASSPDGVEDTQYF.

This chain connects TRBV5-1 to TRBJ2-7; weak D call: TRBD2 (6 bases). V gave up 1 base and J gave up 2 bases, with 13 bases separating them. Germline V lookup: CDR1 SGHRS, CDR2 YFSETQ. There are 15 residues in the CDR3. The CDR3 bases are TGCGCCAGCAGCTTGTCTCGGACTAACCCCTACGAGCAGTACTTC. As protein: CASSLSRTNPYEQYF.

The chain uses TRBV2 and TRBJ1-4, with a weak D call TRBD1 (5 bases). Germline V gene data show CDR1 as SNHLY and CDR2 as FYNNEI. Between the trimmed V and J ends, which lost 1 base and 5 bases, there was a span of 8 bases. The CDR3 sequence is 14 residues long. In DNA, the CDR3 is TGTGCCAGCAGTGAAGGGAGGGGAAATGAAAAACTGTTTTTT. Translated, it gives CASSEGRGNEKLFF. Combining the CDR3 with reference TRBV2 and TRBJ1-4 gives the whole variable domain EPEVTQTPSHQVTQMGQEVILRCVPISNHLYFYWYRQILGQKVEFLVSFYNNEISEKSEIFDDQFSVERPDGSNFTLKIRSTKLEDSAMYFCASSEGRGNEKLFFGSGTQLSVL.

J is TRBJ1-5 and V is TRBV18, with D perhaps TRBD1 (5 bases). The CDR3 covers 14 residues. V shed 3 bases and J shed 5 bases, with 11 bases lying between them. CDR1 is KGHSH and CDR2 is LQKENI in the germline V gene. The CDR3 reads CASSPQQAHQPQHF. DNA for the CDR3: TGTGCCAGCTCACCCCAACAGGCCCATCAGCCCCAGCATTTT.

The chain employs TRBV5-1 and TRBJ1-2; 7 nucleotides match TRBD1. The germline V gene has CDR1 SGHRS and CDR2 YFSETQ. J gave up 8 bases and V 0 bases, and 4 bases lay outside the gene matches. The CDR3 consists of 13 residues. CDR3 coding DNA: TGCGCCAGCAGCTTGGAGGGGGCGAGGGGCTACACCTTC. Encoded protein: CASSLEGARGYTF.

The CDR3 nucleotides are TGTGCCAGCAGACCCCTACACCGGGACAGGCGTGAAGCTTTCTTT. It codes for CASRPLHRDRREAFF. V and J are TRBV6-5 and TRBJ1-1, with TRBD1 identical over 8 bases. CDR3 length equals 15 residues. V dropped 6 bases and J dropped 7; count of bases not matched to a gene: 13. Per germline, CDR1 MNHEY and CDR2 SVGAGI.

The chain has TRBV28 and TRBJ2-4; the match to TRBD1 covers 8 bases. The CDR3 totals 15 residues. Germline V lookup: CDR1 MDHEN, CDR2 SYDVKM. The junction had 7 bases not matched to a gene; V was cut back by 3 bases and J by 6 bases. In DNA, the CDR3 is TGTGCCAGCAGTTTGAGGGACAGGCTTCTAAACATTCAGTACTTC. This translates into CASSLRDRLLNIQYF.

The CDR3 protein is CARVRGQSGYTF. CDR3 nucleotides: TGTGCCAGGGTGAGGGGGCAATCAGGCTACACCTTC. The rearrangement joins TRBV19 to TRBJ1-2, with 7 positions matching TRBD1. Germline trimming cut 9 bases from V and 8 bases from J; bases unmatched to any gene: 9. Germline V CDR1 and CDR2: LNHDA, SQIVND (reference sequence). The CDR3 loop spans 12 amino acids.

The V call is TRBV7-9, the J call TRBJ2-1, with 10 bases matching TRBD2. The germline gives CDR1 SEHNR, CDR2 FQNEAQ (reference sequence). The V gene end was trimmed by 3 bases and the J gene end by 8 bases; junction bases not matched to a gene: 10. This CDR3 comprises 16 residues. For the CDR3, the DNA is TGTGCCAGCAGCTTGCTAAGCGGGAGGGCCATTCATGAGCAGTTCTTC. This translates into CASSLLSGRAIHEQFF.

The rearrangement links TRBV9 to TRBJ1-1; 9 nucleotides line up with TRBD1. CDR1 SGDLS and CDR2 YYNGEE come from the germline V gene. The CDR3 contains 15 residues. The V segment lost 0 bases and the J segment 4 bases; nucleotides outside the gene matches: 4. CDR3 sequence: CASSVVDRGGTEAFF. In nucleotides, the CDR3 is TGTGCCAGCAGCGTAGTAGACAGGGGGGGCACTGAAGCTTTCTTT.

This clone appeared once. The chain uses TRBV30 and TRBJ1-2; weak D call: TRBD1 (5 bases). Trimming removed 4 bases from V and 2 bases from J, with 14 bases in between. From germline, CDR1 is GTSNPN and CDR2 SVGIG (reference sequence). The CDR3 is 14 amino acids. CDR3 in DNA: TGTGCCTGGAAACCCCTAGACAGCAACTATGGCTACACCTTC. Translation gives CAWKPLDSNYGYTF.

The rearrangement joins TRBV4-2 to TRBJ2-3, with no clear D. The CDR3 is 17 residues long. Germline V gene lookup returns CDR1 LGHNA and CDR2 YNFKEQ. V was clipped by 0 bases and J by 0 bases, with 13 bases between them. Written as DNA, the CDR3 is TGTGCCAGCAGCCAAGAAGATGGAGCGTCAAGCACAGATACGCAGTATTTT. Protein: CASSQEDGASSTDTQYF.

CDR3 amino acids: CASSLLTGTGGGGYTF. CDR3 in DNA: TGTGCCAGCAGTTTATTGACTGGGACAGGGGGCGGTGGCTACACCTTC. The chain carries TRBV28 and TRBJ1-2; TRBD1 matches at 12 bases. This CDR3 has 16 residues. Looked up from germline, CDR1 is MDHEN and CDR2 is SYDVKM. V gave up 1 base and J gave up 7 bases; unmatched junction bases: 7.

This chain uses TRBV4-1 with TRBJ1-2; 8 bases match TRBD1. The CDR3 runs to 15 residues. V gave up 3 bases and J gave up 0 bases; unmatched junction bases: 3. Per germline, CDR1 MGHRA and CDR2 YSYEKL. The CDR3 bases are TGCGCCAGCAGCCAGCCGGGACAGGCTAACTATGGCTACACCTTC. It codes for CASSQPGQANYGYTF.

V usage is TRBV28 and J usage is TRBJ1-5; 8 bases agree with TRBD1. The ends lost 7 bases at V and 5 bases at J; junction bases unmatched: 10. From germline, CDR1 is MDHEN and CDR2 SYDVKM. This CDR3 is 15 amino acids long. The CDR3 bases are TGTGCCAGCACTTCTACAGGGGGGGCCTATCAGCCCCAGCATTTT. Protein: CASTSTGGAYQPQHF.

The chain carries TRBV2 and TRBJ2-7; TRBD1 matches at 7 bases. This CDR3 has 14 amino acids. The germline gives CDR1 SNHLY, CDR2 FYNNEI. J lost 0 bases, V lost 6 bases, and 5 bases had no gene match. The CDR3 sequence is CASSGQDHSYEQYF. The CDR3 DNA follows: TGTGCCAGCAGCGGACAGGACCACTCCTACGAGCAGTACTTC.

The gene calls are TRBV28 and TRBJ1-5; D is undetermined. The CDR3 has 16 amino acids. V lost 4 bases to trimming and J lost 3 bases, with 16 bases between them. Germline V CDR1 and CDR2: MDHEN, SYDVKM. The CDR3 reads CASSSPFPSPNQPQHF. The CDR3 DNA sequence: TGTGCCAGCAGTTCCCCTTTCCCGAGCCCCAATCAGCCCCAGCATTTT.

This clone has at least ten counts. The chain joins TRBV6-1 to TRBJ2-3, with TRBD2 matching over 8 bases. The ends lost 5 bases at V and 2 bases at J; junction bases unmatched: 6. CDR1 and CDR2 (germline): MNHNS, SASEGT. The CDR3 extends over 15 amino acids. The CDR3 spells CASSTLAGTTDTQYF. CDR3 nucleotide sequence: TGTGCCAGCAGTACCCTAGCGGGTACCACAGATACGCAGTATTTT.

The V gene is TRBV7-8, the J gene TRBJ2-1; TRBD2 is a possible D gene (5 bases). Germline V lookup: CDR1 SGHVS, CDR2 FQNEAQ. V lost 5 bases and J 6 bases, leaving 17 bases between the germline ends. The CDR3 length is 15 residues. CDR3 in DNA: TGTGCCAGCAGCCTCGTTACCGTGGCGGGCAATGAGCAGTTCTTC. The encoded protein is CASSLVTVAGNEQFF.

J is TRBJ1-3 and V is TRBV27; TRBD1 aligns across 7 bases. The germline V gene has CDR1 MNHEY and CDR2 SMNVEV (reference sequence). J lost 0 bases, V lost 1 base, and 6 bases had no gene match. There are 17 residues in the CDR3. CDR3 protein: CASSLYKQGFSGNTIYF. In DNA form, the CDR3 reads TGTGCCAGCAGTTTATACAAACAGGGGTTCTCTGGAAACACCATATATTTT.

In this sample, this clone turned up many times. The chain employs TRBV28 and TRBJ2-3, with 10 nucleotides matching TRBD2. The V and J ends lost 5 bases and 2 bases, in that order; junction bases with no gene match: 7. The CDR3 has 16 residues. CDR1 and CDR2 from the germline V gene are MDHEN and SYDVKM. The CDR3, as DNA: TGTGCCAGCAGTAGCGGGAGGGCGCAGCACACAGATACGCAGTATTTT. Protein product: CASSSGRAQHTDTQYF.

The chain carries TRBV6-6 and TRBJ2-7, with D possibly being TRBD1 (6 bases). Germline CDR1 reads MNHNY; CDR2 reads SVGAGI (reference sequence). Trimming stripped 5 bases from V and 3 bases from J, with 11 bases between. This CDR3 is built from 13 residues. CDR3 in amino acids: CASSPGHFYEQYF. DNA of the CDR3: TGTGCCAGCAGTCCGGGACATTTCTACGAGCAGTACTTC.

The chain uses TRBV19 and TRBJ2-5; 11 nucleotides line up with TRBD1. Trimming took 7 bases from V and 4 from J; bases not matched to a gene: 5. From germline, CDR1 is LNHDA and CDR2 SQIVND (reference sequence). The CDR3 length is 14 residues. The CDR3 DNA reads TGTGCCAGTACCACCGGGACAGGGGGAGAGACCCAGTACTTC. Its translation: CASTTGTGGETQYF.

The CDR3 nucleotides are TGTGCCAGCAGTTTGCAGGGGCGGGGGCATAACACCGGGGAGCTGTTTTTT. As protein: CASSLQGRGHNTGELFF. V is TRBV28 and J is TRBJ2-2; a possible D gene is TRBD2 (7 bases). The CDR3 runs to 17 residues. Germline lookup yields CDR1 MDHEN and CDR2 SYDVKM. The V end lost 3 bases, the J end lost 2 bases, and 16 bases lay between the germline ends.